The clone carrying this T cell receptor beta chain was counted a single time. Its antigen is not identified. One end of the junction is discordant with germline, which a read error may explain. This sample is drawn from a study of T cells in Graves' hyperthyroidism and ophthalmopathy. This CDR3 is 16 amino acids long. From germline, CDR1 is MNHNS and CDR2 SASEGT. TCR beta CDR3 regions were amplified from RNA. First-round RT-PCR of the TCR CDR3 relied on the HTBI primer set. MiXCR, run by TCRdb on the multiplex PCR reads, gives a single entry per CDR3 protein. The repertoire holds 480,000 or so distinct CDR3 sequences, with approximately 15% as singletons. Diagnosis rested on symptoms, serum thyroxine and TRAb, thyroid ultrasound, and orbital computed tomography. PBMCs came from more than 9.5 ml fresh peripheral blood. Whole-study results and caveats: Most expanded thyroid clonotypes above 0.001 recurred in blood.

V gene TRBV6-1 combines with J gene TRBJ2-7; 14 bases fit TRBD2. This TCR derives from a woman aged 18-29 years with Graves' hyperthyroidism. Source material: blood. The CDR3 is CATSELTSGREYEQYF. CDR3 in DNA: TGTGCCACCAGTGAGCTGACTAGCGGGAGGGAGTACGAGCAGTACTTC.